One sample yielded the 17 T cell receptor beta chains listed below, sequenced in a study of blood T cell repertoires in COVID-19. Libraries were prepared by immunoSEQ multiplex PCR; TCRdb keeps only in-frame clonotypes and omits some of them. The sample carries about 150,000 clones, approximately 80% recorded once. The sample taken for sequencing was peripheral blood. The receptors here all came from a woman aged 55-69 years with COVID-19, enrolled during active disease.

This clone was counted a few times. This chain connects TRBV27 to TRBJ2-1; 11 bases agree with TRBD2. The CDR3 extends over 16 amino acids. Germline V gives CDR1 MNHEY, CDR2 SMNVEV (reference sequence). The V and J ends lost 3 bases and 1 base, in that order; junction bases with no gene match: 2. This CDR3 is CASSFPSGGSYNEQFF. Here the CDR3 DNA reads TGTGCCAGCAGTTTCCCTAGCGGGGGGTCCTACAATGAGCAGTTCTTC.

The chain uses TRBV12-3 or TRBV12-4 and TRBJ1-5; weak D call: TRBD1 (5 bases). CDR3 length: 13 residues. Trimming stripped 5 bases from V and 7 bases from J, with 12 bases between. The CDR3 loop reads CASSPQGTQPQHF. The CDR3 DNA follows: TGTGCCAGCAGTCCCCAGGGCACCCAGCCCCAGCATTTT.

The V and J genes are TRBV10-2 and TRBJ1-6, with TRBD1 matching 7 bases. CDR3 length: 17 residues. CDR1 and CDR2 from the germline V gene are WSHSY and SAAADI. V gave up 6 bases and J gave up 3 bases; unmatched junction bases: 11. In nucleotides, the CDR3 is TGCGCCAGCAGGACCCCGGTGACAGGGAACTATAATTCACCCCTCCACTTT. Its protein is CASRTPVTGNYNSPLHF.

This clone was found many times. The genes are TRBV5-1 and TRBJ1-1; the D gene is possibly TRBD1 (6 bases). This CDR3 comprises 16 residues. V was cut by 5 bases and J by 3 bases, with 20 bases left in between. Germline CDR1 reads SGHRS; CDR2 reads YFSETQ. The CDR3 protein is CASRLTGLAVDTEAFF. CDR3 bases: TGCGCCAGCAGGCTGACAGGTCTCGCGGTGGACACTGAAGCTTTCTTT. Drawing the rest from reference TRBV5-1 and TRBJ1-1, the complete variable domain is KAGVTQTPRYLIKTRGQQVTLSCSPISGHRSVSWYQQTPGQGLQFLFEYFSETQRNKGNFPGRFSGRQFSNSRSEMNVSTLELGDSALYLCASRLTGLAVDTEAFFGQGTRLTVV.

This clone was seen only a few times. The chain carries TRBV20-1 and TRBJ1-5; D is unresolved. Germline V gene sequence: CDR1 DFQATT, CDR2 SNEGSKA (reference sequence). The CDR3 is made up of 12 amino acids. Trimming removed 3 bases from V and 4 bases from J, with 7 bases in between. CDR3 nucleotides: TGCAGTGCTAGTGGCGGGAATCAGCCCCAGCATTTT. Amino acids: CSASGGNQPQHF.

The chain joins TRBV18 to TRBJ1-2, with TRBD1 matching over 8 bases. Germline V gene sequence: CDR1 KGHSH, CDR2 LQKENI. The CDR3 is made up of 15 amino acids. V lost 3 bases and J lost 4; bases outside the gene matches: 7. CDR3 sequence reads: CASSPNGQGGYGYTF. CDR3 sequence (DNA): TGTGCCAGCTCACCTAACGGACAGGGCGGCTATGGCTACACCTTC.

The chain links TRBV7-6 to TRBJ2-1; no firm D call. The CDR3 extends over 12 amino acids. Germline CDR1 reads SGHVS; CDR2 reads FNYEAQ. Trimming took off 5 bases at V and 4 bases at J, with 6 bases between the two ends. The CDR3 sequence is CASSLGYNEQFF. CDR3 sequence (DNA): TGTGCCAGCAGCCTCGGGTACAATGAGCAGTTCTTC.

This clone was observed a single time. The chain joins TRBV30 to TRBJ2-7; weak D call: TRBD1 (6 bases). CDR1 is GTSNPN and CDR2 is SVGIG in the germline V gene (reference sequence). The CDR3 consists of 14 residues. The CDR3 protein is CGLEIKDSTYEQYV. In DNA, the CDR3 is TGTGGCCTGGAAATCAAGGACAGTACCTACGAGCAGTACGTC.

The J gene is TRBJ1-4, the V gene TRBV11-2; maybe TRBD1 (6 bases). Germline CDR1 SGHAT, CDR2 FQNNGV. Trimming shortened V by 7 bases and J by 3 bases, and 12 bases separated the two germline ends. This CDR3 has 14 amino acids. The CDR3: CASTGGHSNEKLFF. CDR3 sequence (DNA): TGTGCCAGCACGGGGGGCCATTCTAATGAAAAACTGTTTTTT.

This clone was detected only once. The rearrangement joins TRBV2 to TRBJ1-4, with 10 bases fitting TRBD1. This CDR3 has 16 amino acids. Looked up from germline, CDR1 is SNHLY and CDR2 is FYNNEI. V shed 4 bases and J 6 bases; nucleotides not matched to a gene: 8. The CDR3 region has the DNA TGTGCCAGCAGTGTAGACAGGGGGCGCTTGTATGAAAAACTGTTTTTT. This codes for CASSVDRGRLYEKLFF.

The V gene is TRBV5-4, the J gene TRBJ2-5, with a weak D call TRBD2 (6 bases). This CDR3 is 16 amino acids long. CDR1 is SGHNT and CDR2 is YYREEE in the germline V gene (reference sequence). V gave up 0 bases and J gave up 4 bases, with 16 bases separating them. For the CDR3, the DNA is TGTGCCAGCAGCTTGGCCGCGGCGGGGAGAGGAGAGACCCAGTACTTC. It codes for CASSLAAAGRGETQYF.

This chain joins TRBV7-2 and TRBJ2-7, with a weak D call TRBD2 (6 bases). The end of the DNA aligns better with TRBJ2-5, so the J call may be wrong. The germline V gene encodes CDR1 SGHTA and CDR2 FQGNSA. This CDR3 is 14 amino acids long. The CDR3 DNA is TGTGCCAGCTCCAGAGGAGGGGCTGTGGAGACCCAGTACTTC. Translated, it gives CASSRGGAVETQYF.

V usage is TRBV2 and J usage is TRBJ2-3; 8 bases agree with TRBD1. The V and J ends lost 4 bases and 2 bases, in that order; junction bases with no gene match: 5. Germline CDR1 SNHLY, CDR2 FYNNEI. The CDR3 runs to 15 residues. CDR3 nucleotide sequence: TGTGCCAGCAGTGCGCAGGACAGGGCCACAGATACGCAGTATTTT. The encoded protein is CASSAQDRATDTQYF.

The chain uses TRBV27 and TRBJ1-1; D uncertain. Germline V gene lookup returns CDR1 MNHEY and CDR2 SMNVEV (reference sequence). This CDR3 is built from 14 residues. Deletions cut 3 bases from V and 2 bases from J, with 10 bases between. The DNA of the CDR3 is TGTGCCAGCAGTTTCCCAGGAGGCAACACTGAAGCTTTCTTT. Protein: CASSFPGGNTEAFF.

This clone was seen a handful of times. The CDR3 coding sequence is TGTGCCAGCAGTTCCCAAGGAGGCTTAAATGAAAAACTGTTTTTT. It codes for CASSSQGGLNEKLFF. The chain has TRBV6-5 and TRBJ1-4; D remains unclear. With 4 bases removed from V and 5 bases from J, the gap between germline ends came to 14 bases. Germline V lookup: CDR1 MNHEY, CDR2 SVGAGI. CDR3 length: 15 amino acids.

V and J are TRBV5-1 and TRBJ1-2; TRBD1 aligns across 7 bases. The J segment lost 6 bases and the V segment lost 3 bases, leaving 5 bases of the junction unmatched. Germline CDR1 reads SGHRS; CDR2 reads YFSETQ. The CDR3 is made up of 13 amino acids. The chain's CDR3 is CASSSTGMNGYTF. In DNA, the CDR3 is TGCGCCAGCAGCTCGACAGGGATGAATGGCTACACCTTC.

The chain carries TRBV29-1 and TRBJ1-2; D gene ambiguous. This CDR3 region has 12 residues. Looked up from germline, CDR1 is SQVTM and CDR2 is ANQGSEA. Trimming shortened V by 4 bases and J by 8 bases, and 14 bases separated the two germline ends. CDR3 loop: CSVVPPEEGYTF. The CDR3 DNA follows: TGCAGCGTTGTACCCCCCGAGGAGGGCTACACCTTC. Full variable domain (rest looked up from reference TRBV29-1 and TRBJ1-2): SAVISQKPSRDICQRGTSLTIQCQVDSQVTMMFWYRQQPGQSLTLIATANQGSEATYESGFVIDKFPISRPNLTFSTLTVSNMSPEDSSIYLCSVVPPEEGYTFGSGTRLTVV.